This T cell receptor (beta chain) emerged from a study of blood T cell repertoires in COVID-19. Study-level background: T cells, B-cell-depleted T cells, or PBMCs provided the cDNA or gDNA that served as material.

Study processing details: Quantification of nucleated cells was approximated via reference gene primer amplification. This table comes from immunoSEQ multiplex PCR, and its TCRdb copy is limited to in-frame clones, with some not included. That table is the source of V, J and clone size, and D and trimming were worked out from the DNA. Of 300,000 to 350,000 clones listed, approximately 88% were seen once; the top ten hold 1.5% to 2%. With 5 bases clipped from V and 8 bases from J, the junction kept 5 bases outside the gene matches. CDR3 length: 14 amino acids. Germline V lookup: CDR1 MNHNS, CDR2 SASEGT.

The sequencing sample was made of peripheral blood. The receptor comes from a woman aged 25 to 45 with COVID-19, enrolled during active disease. The chain links TRBV6-1 to TRBJ1-4, with 10 positions matching TRBD1. The CDR3 nucleotides are TGTGCCAGCAGTCCGACAGGGGGCAAGGAAAAACTGTTTTTT. Translation gives CASSPTGGKEKLFF.